This is a list of T cell receptor beta chains from one sample in a study of T-cell reconstitution after alpha-beta-depleted transplantation in children. TCRdb processed the PCR reads anew with MiXCR; each CDR3 protein has one entry. The data hold about a million distinct CDR3 sequences, with roughly 31% observed a single time. The specimen was PBMCs, mostly from graft donor cells, collected 360 days after TCRalphabeta/CD19-depleted stem cell transplant. The source of these receptors is a boy under two years old who had a stem cell transplant for SCID, so the T cells may come from the graft donor. Both conserved end residues are part of each CDR3. D genes are given only for firm matches.

cdr3_aa	v_call	d_call
CSARGQKSPYGYTF	TRBV20-1	.
CASSQDLQGAFNNQPQHF	TRBV4-1	TRBD1
CASTRDRFYNSPLHF	TRBV28	TRBD1
CATKGYSDTEAFF	TRBV15	.
CASSIGRFQETQYF	TRBV5-1	.
CSVATGVTEAFF	TRBV29-1	TRBD1
CASTRTTEAFF	TRBV12-3/TRBV12-4	.
CAISESLGKARTFDNEQFF	TRBV10-3	.
CASSPQGFGNQPQHF	TRBV18	.
CASRAEQGGGTEAFF	TRBV7-2	.
CASSEWGLNTGELFF	TRBV2	TRBD2